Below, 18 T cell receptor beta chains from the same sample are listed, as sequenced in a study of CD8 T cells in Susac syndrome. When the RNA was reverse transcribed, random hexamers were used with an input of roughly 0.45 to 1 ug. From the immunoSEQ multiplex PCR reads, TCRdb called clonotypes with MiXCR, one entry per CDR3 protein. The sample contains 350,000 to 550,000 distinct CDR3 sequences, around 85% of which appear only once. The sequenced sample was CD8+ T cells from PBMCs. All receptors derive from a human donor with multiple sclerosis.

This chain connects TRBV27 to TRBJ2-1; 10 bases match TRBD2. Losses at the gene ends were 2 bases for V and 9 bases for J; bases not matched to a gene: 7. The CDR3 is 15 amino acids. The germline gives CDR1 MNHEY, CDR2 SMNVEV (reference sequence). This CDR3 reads CASSLMSGGALEQFF. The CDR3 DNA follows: TGTGCCAGCAGTTTAATGAGCGGGGGGGCCCTTGAGCAGTTCTTC.

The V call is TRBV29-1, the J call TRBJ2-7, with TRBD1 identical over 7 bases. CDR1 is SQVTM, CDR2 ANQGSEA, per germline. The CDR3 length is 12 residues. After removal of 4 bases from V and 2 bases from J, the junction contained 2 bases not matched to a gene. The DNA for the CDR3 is TGCAGCGTTGTACAGGGGCCCTACGAGCAGTACTTC. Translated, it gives CSVVQGPYEQYF.

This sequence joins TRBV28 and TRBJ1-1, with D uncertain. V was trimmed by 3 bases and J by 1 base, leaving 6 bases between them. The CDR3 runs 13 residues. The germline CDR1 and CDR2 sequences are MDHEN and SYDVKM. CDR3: CASSFPWNTEAFF. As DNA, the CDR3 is TGTGCCAGCAGTTTTCCCTGGAACACTGAAGCTTTCTTT.

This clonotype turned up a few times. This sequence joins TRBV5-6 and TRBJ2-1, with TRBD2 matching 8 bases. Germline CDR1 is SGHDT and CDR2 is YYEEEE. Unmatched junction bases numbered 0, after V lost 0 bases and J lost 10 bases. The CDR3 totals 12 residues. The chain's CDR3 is CASSLVAGEQFF. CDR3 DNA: TGTGCCAGCAGCTTGGTAGCGGGAGAGCAGTTCTTC.

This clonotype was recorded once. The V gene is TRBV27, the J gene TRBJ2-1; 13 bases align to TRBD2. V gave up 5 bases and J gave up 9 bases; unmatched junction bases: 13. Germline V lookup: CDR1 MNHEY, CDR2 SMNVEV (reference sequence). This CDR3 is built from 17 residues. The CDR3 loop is CASSPPRGTSGISEQFF. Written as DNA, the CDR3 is TGTGCCAGCAGTCCTCCCCGCGGGACTAGCGGGATCAGTGAGCAGTTCTTC.

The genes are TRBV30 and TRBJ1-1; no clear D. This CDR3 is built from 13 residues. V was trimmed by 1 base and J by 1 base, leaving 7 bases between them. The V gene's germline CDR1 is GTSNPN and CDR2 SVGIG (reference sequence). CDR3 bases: TGTGCCTGGAGTGAGGATAAGAACACTGAAGCTTTCTTT. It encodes CAWSEDKNTEAFF.

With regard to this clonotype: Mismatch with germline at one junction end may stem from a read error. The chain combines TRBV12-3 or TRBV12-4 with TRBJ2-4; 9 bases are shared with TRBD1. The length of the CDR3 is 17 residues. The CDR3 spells CARSSHRGRGAKNIQYF. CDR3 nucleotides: TGTGCCCGCAGTTCGCACAGGGGGCGGGGGGCCAAAAACATTCAGTACTTC.

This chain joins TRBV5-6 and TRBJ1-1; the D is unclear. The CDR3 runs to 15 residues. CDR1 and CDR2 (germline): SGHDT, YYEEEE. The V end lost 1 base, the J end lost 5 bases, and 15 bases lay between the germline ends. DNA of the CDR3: TGTGCCAGCAGCTTGAGGGAAGAAGCCAAGACTGAAGCTTTCTTT. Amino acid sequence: CASSLREEAKTEAFF. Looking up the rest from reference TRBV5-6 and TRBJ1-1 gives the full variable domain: DAGVTQSPTHLIKTRGQQVTLRCSPKSGHDTVSWYQQALGQGPQFIFQYYEEEERQRGNFPDRFSGHQFPNYSSELNVNALLLGDSALYLCASSLREEAKTEAFFGQGTRLTVV.

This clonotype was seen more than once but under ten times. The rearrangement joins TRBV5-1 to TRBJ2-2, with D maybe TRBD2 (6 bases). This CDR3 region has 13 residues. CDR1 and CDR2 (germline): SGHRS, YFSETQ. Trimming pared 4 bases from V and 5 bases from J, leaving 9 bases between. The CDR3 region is CASSLRETGELFF. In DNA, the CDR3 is TGCGCCAGCAGCCTACGGGAGACCGGGGAGCTGTTTTTT.

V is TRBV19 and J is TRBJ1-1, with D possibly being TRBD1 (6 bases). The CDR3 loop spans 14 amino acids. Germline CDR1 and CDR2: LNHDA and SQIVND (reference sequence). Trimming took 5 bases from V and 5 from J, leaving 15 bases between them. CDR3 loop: CASSFPQGNTEAFF. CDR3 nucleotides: TGTGCCAGTAGTTTCCCACAGGGAAATACTGAAGCTTTCTTT.

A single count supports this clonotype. The CDR3 loop is CSTWDPGAEAFF. CDR3 in DNA: TGCAGCACATGGGACCCAGGGGCTGAAGCTTTCTTT. The rearrangement links TRBV29-1 to TRBJ1-1, with D maybe TRBD1 (6 bases). V lost 8 bases and J lost 6, with 16 bases in between. Germline V gene lookup returns CDR1 SQVTM and CDR2 ANQGSEA. The CDR3 runs to 12 residues.

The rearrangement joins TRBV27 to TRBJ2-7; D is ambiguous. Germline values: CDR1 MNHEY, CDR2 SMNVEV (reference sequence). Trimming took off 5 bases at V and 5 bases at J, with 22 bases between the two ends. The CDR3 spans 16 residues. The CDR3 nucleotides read TGTGCCAGCAGTCTATTAGGTGGGCTAAAGAGCGACGAGCAGTACTTC. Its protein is CASSLLGGLKSDEQYF.

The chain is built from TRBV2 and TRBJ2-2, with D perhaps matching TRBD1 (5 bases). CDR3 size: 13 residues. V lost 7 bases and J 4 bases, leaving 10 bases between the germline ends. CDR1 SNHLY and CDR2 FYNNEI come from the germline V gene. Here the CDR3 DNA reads TGTGCCAGCATGATCACAGGCACCGGGGAGCTGTTTTTT. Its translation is CASMITGTGELFF.

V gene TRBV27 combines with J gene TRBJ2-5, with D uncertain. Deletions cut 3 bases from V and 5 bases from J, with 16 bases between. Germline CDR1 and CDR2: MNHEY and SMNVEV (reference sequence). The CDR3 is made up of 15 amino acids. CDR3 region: CASSFASGILETQYF. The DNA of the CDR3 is TGTGCCAGCAGTTTCGCTTCGGGCATTCTGGAGACCCAGTACTTC.

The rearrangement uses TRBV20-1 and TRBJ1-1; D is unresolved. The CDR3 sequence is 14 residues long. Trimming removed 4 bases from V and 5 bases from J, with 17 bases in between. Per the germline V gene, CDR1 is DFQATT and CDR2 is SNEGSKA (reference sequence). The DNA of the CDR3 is TGCAGTGCTACTATGACTGAGGTGGGAACTGAAGCTTTCTTT. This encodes CSATMTEVGTEAFF.

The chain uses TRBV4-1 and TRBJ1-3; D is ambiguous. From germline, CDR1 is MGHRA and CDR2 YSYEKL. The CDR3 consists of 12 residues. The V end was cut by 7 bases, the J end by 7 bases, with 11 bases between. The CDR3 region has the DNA TGCGCCAGCATCGGGCAGGAGAACACCATATATTTT. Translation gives CASIGQENTIYF.

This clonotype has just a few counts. The CDR3 nucleotides are TGTGCCAGCAGGTGGGGGAGCGAGCAGTACTTC. It specifies CASRWGSEQYF. The chain employs TRBV6-6 and TRBJ2-7; D could derive from TRBD1 or TRBD2 (5 bases each). V was cut by 6 bases and J by 6 bases, with 9 bases left in between. Germline values: CDR1 MNHNY, CDR2 SVGAGI (reference sequence). This CDR3 comprises 11 residues.

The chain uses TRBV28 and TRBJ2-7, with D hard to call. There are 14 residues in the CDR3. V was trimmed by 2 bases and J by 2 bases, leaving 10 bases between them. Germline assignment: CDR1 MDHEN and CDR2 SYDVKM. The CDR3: CASSLNGGTYEQYF. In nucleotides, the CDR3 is TGTGCCAGCAGTTTAAATGGCGGTACCTACGAGCAGTACTTC.